The rows below give T cell receptor beta chains drawn from one sample of a study of blood T cell repertoires in COVID-19. The method was immunoSEQ multiplex PCR; TCRdb's version includes in-frame clones alone and lacks a portion of them. The table includes about 190,000 clones, roughly 80% detected once. The material sequenced was PBMCs or T cells enriched from blood (not recorded which). The receptors stem from a woman aged 55 to 70 with acute COVID-19. Each CDR3 is given with its conserved first and last residue. D genes are given only for firm matches. Not all rows give a size; the values are once, few, many and, for expanded clones, a class.

j_gene,v_gene,abundance,d_gene,CDR3nt,CDR3aa
TRBJ1-1,TRBV11-2,.,.,TGTGCCAGCACTTCGGGGATGAGCAGGTGGGCTTTCTTT,CASTSGMSRWAFF
TRBJ2-2,TRBV6-2/TRBV6-3,.,TRBD1,TGTGCCAGCAGTTACCCAGACAGGGAATACACCGGGGAGCTGTTTTTT,CASSYPDREYTGELFF
TRBJ2-4,TRBV4-3,.,TRBD2,TGCGCCAGCAGCCCCGGACTAGCGGGTTCTAGAGCCAAAAACATTCAGTACTTC,CASSPGLAGSRAKNIQYF
TRBJ1-1,TRBV5-5,.,TRBD1,TGTGCCAGCAGCGTACACAGGGGATCGTACACTGAAGCTTTCTTT,CASSVHRGSYTEAFF
TRBJ2-6,TRBV29-1,.,.,TGCAGCCTGCGGGAATCTGGGGCCAACGTCCTGACTTTC,CSLRESGANVLTF
TRBJ1-4,TRBV4-1,.,.,TGCGCCAGCAGCCAAGGGACAGCCGCAACTAATGAAAAACTGTTTTTT,CASSQGTAATNEKLFF
TRBJ1-1,TRBV11-2,few,.,TGTGCCAGCAGCTTTCAGGGCCTCAACACTGAAGCTTTCTTT,CASSFQGLNTEAFF
TRBJ2-7,TRBV11-2,.,.,TGTGCCAGCAGCCCCAGGTCAGGCGTCTCCTACGAGCAGTACTTC,CASSPRSGVSYEQYF
TRBJ1-6,TRBV5-4,.,TRBD1,TGTGCCAGCAGCGCGGGACAGGGGGTCCTGGATTCACCCCTCCACTTT,CASSAGQGVLDSPLHF
TRBJ2-3,TRBV9,.,TRBD2,TGTGCCAGCAGCGCCTTGACTGGAGATAGCGGGGATACGCAGTATTTT,CASSALTGDSGDTQYF
TRBJ1-2,TRBV24-1,.,.,TGTGCCACCAGTGGCTCAGCTAACTATGGCTACACCTTC,CATSGSANYGYTF
TRBJ2-3,TRBV4-3,.,TRBD2,TGCGCCAGCAGCCAAGGAGAAGCGGGGGGGCTAATAGATACGCAGTATTTT,CASSQGEAGGLIDTQYF